This record concerns one TCR beta chain sequence. This specimen belongs to a study of blood T cell repertoires in COVID-19. For the study at large: The origin of the acute and convalescent COVID-19 samples was the United States, Italy and Spain.

Clones were sequenced by immunoSEQ multiplex PCR, and TCRdb holds only the in-frame ones, with some missing. Here the sample spans more than 250,000 clones, around 85% being singletons. Trimming stripped 5 bases from V and 5 bases from J, with 13 bases between. This CDR3 contains 14 residues. Germline V gene sequence: CDR1 SGHTA, CDR2 FQGTGA. The specimen was PBMCs or T cells enriched from blood (not recorded which). The sequence came from a woman between 35 and 50 years old who had recovered from COVID-19. The chain combines TRBV7-3 with TRBJ2-1; TRBD1 might be the D (6 bases). The CDR3 protein is CASSPTGRNNEQFF. Written as DNA, the CDR3 is TGTGCCAGCAGCCCAACAGGGCGAAACAATGAGCAGTTCTTC.